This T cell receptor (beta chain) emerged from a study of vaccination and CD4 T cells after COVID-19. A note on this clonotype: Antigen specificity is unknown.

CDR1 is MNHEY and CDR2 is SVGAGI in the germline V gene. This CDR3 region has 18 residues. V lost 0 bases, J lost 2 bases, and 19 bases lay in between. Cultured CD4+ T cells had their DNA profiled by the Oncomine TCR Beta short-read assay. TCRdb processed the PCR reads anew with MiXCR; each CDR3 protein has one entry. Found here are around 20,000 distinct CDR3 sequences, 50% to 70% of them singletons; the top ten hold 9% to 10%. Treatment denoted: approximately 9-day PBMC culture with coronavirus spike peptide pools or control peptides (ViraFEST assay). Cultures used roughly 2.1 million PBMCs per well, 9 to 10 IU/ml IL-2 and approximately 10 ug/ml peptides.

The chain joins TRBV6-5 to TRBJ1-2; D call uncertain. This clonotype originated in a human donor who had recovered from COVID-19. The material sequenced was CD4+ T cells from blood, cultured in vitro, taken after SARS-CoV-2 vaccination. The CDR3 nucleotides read TGTGCCAGCAGTTACTCGAATCGGCTTCTGGACTCCAACTATGGCTACACCTTC. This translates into CASSYSNRLLDSNYGYTF.